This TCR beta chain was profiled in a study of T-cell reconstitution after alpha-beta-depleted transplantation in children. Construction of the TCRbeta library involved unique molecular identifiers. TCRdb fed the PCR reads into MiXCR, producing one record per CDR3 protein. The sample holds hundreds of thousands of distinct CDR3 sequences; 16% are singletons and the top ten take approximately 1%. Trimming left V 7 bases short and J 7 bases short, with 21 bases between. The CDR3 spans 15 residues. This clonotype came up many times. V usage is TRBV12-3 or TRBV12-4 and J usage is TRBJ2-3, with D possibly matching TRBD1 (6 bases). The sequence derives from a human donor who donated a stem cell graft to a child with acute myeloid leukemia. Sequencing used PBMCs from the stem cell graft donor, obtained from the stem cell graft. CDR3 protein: CASIGIGQQGNTQYF. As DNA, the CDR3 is TGTGCCAGCATTGGTATCGGGCAGCAGGGGAATACGCAGTATTTT.